This TCR beta chain emerged from a study of blood T cell repertoires in COVID-19. Method: immunoSEQ multiplex PCR; TCRdb's copy keeps in-frame clones and lacks some. Of 150,000 or so clones listed, 80% to 90% were seen once; the top ten hold approximately 8%. V was clipped by 4 bases and J by 0 bases, with 29 bases between them. CDR3 size: 21 residues. This TCR was recovered from a man in his 60s with acute or convalescent COVID-19. The chain is built from TRBV5-3 and TRBJ1-5; a possible D gene is TRBD1 (6 bases). TRBV5-3 is an open reading frame whose function is uncertain. Sample: peripheral blood. Written as DNA, the CDR3 is TGTGCCAGAAGCCCCGGACAGTCCCCCATTAGCCAGGAAGGTAGCAATCAGCCCCAGCATTTT. As protein: CARSPGQSPISQEGSNQPQHF.